One and the same sample provided the 4 T cell receptor beta chains below, sequenced in a study of cytomegalovirus exposure and HLA in healthy donors. Use of 60 Vbeta and 13 Jbeta primers characterized the PCR. Produced via immunoSEQ multiplex PCR; TCRdb's table is partial and in-frame only. This table holds roughly 120,000 clones, around 88% found once. The material sequenced was PBMCs. These receptors all stem from a man aged 35 to 55 in good health and CMV-seronegative.

The genes are TRBV10-3 and TRBJ2-2; no firm D call. The CDR3 is 15 residues long. CDR1 and CDR2 from the germline V gene are ENHRY and SYGVKD. The V end lost 0 bases, the J end lost 5 bases, and 10 bases lay between the germline ends. The CDR3 spells CAISESRSRTGELFF. The CDR3 region has the DNA TGTGCCATCAGTGAGTCGCGGAGTCGGACCGGGGAGCTGTTTTTT.

This clone was recorded a few times. V gene TRBV9 combines with J gene TRBJ2-2; TRBD1 is a possible D gene (5 bases). The CDR3 is 15 amino acids. Germline-derived CDR1 and CDR2 are SGDLS and YYNGEE. V was shortened by 3 bases and J by 2 bases, with 11 bases between the two germline ends. Written as DNA, the CDR3 is TGTGCCAGCAGCGGAACGACAGCCAACACCGGGGAGCTGTTTTTT. Amino acids: CASSGTTANTGELFF.

This sequence joins TRBV29-1 and TRBJ2-2; unclear D gene. Germline CDR1 and CDR2: SQVTM and ANQGSEA. The V gene lost 3 bases and the J gene lost 0 bases, with 8 bases spanning the gap. The CDR3 has 14 amino acids. This chain's CDR3 is CSVEAAANTGELFF. The CDR3 DNA reads TGCAGCGTTGAGGCGGCAGCGAACACCGGGGAGCTGTTTTTT.

The genes are TRBV28 and TRBJ2-5; TRBD1 might be the D (7 bases). CDR1 is MDHEN, CDR2 SYDVKM, per germline. The CDR3 contains 14 residues. Deletions cut 2 bases from V and 5 bases from J, with 12 bases between. Here the CDR3 reads CASSLLAGGETQYF. The CDR3 coding sequence is TGTGCCAGCAGTTTACTTGCAGGGGGGGAGACCCAGTACTTC.